This T cell receptor (beta chain) was sequenced during a study of cytotoxic CD8 clonotypes in ibrutinib-treated CLL. Libraries were prepared by immunoSEQ multiplex PCR; TCRdb keeps only in-frame clonotypes and omits some of them. The sample carries about 14,000 clones, 52% recorded once. Per germline, CDR1 MDHEN and CDR2 SYDVKM. The CDR3 length is 17 residues. V gave up 5 bases and J gave up 0 bases; unmatched junction bases: 6. As concerns this clone: The antigen is not known.

Study outcomes and limitations: Collection times varied between progressing and sustained-remission patients. Exceeding age-matched healthy donors, baseline clonality also tracked the counts of circulating CD8+ T cells.

The receptor was derived from a human donor with chronic lymphocytic leukemia. This sequence joins TRBV28 and TRBJ2-6, with 8 bases lining up with TRBD1. Material: PBMCs, obtained at an approximately 22-month disease-progression time point, from a patient treated with ibrutinib. The CDR3 DNA is TGTGCCAGCAGTCCGGACAGGGATAACTCTGGGGCCAACGTCCTGACTTTC. Its protein is CASSPDRDNSGANVLTF.